The 31 T cell receptor beta chains below come from one sample, sequenced in a study of T cells in Graves' hyperthyroidism and ophthalmopathy. Authors of the study amplified TCR beta CDR3 regions from RNA transcripts. Initially, a first-round RT-PCR of the TCR CDR3 employed the HTBI primer set. TCRdb reanalysed the multiplex PCR reads using MiXCR and keeps one entry per CDR3 protein. The profile covers about 130,000 distinct CDR3 sequences, with approximately 20% appearing a single time and 60% to 70% taken by the ten largest. Material for sequencing was blood. These receptors were obtained from a woman aged 45-59 years with Graves' hyperthyroidism that later progressed to Graves' ophthalmopathy.

The rearrangement uses TRBV19 and TRBJ2-1; 9 bases agree with TRBD2. J was trimmed by 7 bases and V by 6 bases; bases with no gene match: 16. Germline values: CDR1 LNHDA, CDR2 SQIVND (reference sequence). The CDR3 spans 17 residues. CDR3 bases: TGTGCCAGTAGCCGCTCTCCCGGCGGGAGGGGGGGGAATGAGCAGTTCTTC. Its translation: CASSRSPGGRGGNEQFF.

This clonotype was seen repeatedly, ten times or more. This sequence joins TRBV30 and TRBJ2-7, with TRBD2 as a possible D gene (5 bases). Germline V gene sequence: CDR1 GTSNPN, CDR2 SVGIG (reference sequence). This CDR3 region has 12 residues. V lost 3 bases and J 2 bases, leaving 8 bases between the germline ends. This CDR3 reads CAWRNGAYEQYF. Here the CDR3 DNA reads TGTGCCTGGAGAAACGGGGCCTACGAGCAGTACTTC. The entire variable domain, with the rest obtained from reference TRBV30 and TRBJ2-7, is as follows: SQTIHQWPATLVQPVGSPLSLECTVEGTSNPNLYWYRQAAGRGLQLLFYSVGIGQISSEVPQNLSASRPQDRQFILSSKKLLLSDSGFYLCAWRNGAYEQYFGPGTRLTVT.

This clonotype was seen at least ten times. The chain carries TRBV28 and TRBJ2-2, with D hard to call. Per germline, CDR1 MDHEN and CDR2 SYDVKM. This CDR3 has 12 residues. V gave up 10 bases and J gave up 0 bases, with 6 bases separating them. Here the CDR3 DNA reads TGTGCCACCGGAGCGAACACCGGGGAGCTGTTTTTT. It is translated as CATGANTGELFF.

The sample holds many counts of this clonotype. The chain uses TRBV7-8 and TRBJ2-7; 8 nucleotides align to TRBD2. CDR1 SGHVS and CDR2 FQNEAQ come from the germline V gene. This CDR3 region has 14 residues. Losses at the gene ends were 9 bases for V and 2 bases for J; bases not matched to a gene: 9. CDR3 protein: CASRASGPTYEQYF. The CDR3 DNA follows: TGTGCCAGTCGCGCTAGCGGGCCGACCTACGAGCAGTACTTC. The full variable domain, in which reference TRBV7-8 and TRBJ2-7 provide the parts outside the CDR3, is GAGVSQSPRYKVAKRGQDVALRCDPISGHVSLFWYQQALGQGPEFLTYFQNEAQLDKSGLPSDRFFAERPEGSVSTLKIQRTQQEDSAVYLCASRASGPTYEQYFGPGTRLTVT.

With respect to this clonotype: A much larger clonotype is one base distant, so this may be a read error. V is TRBV20-1 and J is TRBJ1-1; D uncertain. V lost 0 bases and J lost 0, with 2 bases in between. Germline CDR1 and CDR2: DFQATT and SNEGSKA (reference sequence). The CDR3 sequence is 12 residues long. CDR3 DNA sequence: TGCAGTGCTAGAGATCTGAACACTGAAGCTTTCTTT. This encodes CSARDLNTEAFF.

This clonotype occurred many times. J is TRBJ1-2 and V is TRBV28; D remains ambiguous. V lost 6 bases and J 5 bases, leaving 13 bases between the germline ends. The germline gives CDR1 MDHEN, CDR2 SYDVKM. The length of the CDR3 is 13 residues. The CDR3 spells CASRVITGYGYTF. The CDR3 nucleotides read TGTGCCAGCAGGGTCATAACTGGGTATGGCTACACCTTC.

The chain carries TRBV28 and TRBJ2-2; 7 bases match TRBD1. The CDR3 has 15 amino acids. The V segment lost 11 bases and the J segment 3 bases; nucleotides outside the gene matches: 12. Germline V CDR1 and CDR2: MDHEN, SYDVKM. CDR3 bases: TGTGCCTCTGGGCGCCCGGGACAGTACACCGGGGAGCTGTTTTTT. Its protein product is CASGRPGQYTGELFF.

The genes are TRBV7-9 and TRBJ2-4; a possible D gene is TRBD1 (5 bases). The CDR3 consists of 16 residues. The germline CDR1 and CDR2 sequences are SEHNR and FQNEAQ (reference sequence). Trimming removed 5 bases at V and 0 bases at J, with 14 bases between. CDR3 nucleotides: TGTGCCAGCAGCCTCACGACAGTATTAGCCAAAAACATTCAGTACTTC. Translating gives CASSLTTVLAKNIQYF.

This clonotype was counted between two and nine times. V is TRBV9 and J is TRBJ2-3, with D tentatively TRBD2 (5 bases). CDR1 is SGDLS and CDR2 is YYNGEE in the germline V gene. Trimming cost V 5 bases and J 1 base, with 14 bases left between them. The CDR3 is made up of 15 amino acids. The CDR3 loop reads CASSPRGGGTDTQYF. The DNA for the CDR3 is TGTGCCAGCAGTCCCCGAGGAGGTGGCACAGATACGCAGTATTTT.

This clonotype has at least ten counts. This chain links TRBV5-1 with TRBJ1-1; D might be TRBD1 (6 bases). Germline V lookup: CDR1 SGHRS, CDR2 YFSETQ. The CDR3 is made up of 17 amino acids. The V gene lost 0 bases and the J gene lost 4 bases, with 19 bases spanning the gap. The CDR3 DNA reads as TGCGCCAGCAGCTTGGCTGGGCGCAGGGGAGTCTTCACTGAAGCTTTCTTT. This sequence encodes CASSLAGRRGVFTEAFF.

This clonotype was recorded many times. The rearrangement links TRBV20-1 to TRBJ2-7; weak D call: TRBD2 (6 bases). Germline V gives CDR1 DFQATT, CDR2 SNEGSKA (reference sequence). V was clipped by 3 bases and J by 0 bases, with 12 bases between them. The CDR3 contains 14 residues. In DNA, the CDR3 is TGCAGTGCTAGCCGGGACTTCAGCTCCTACGAGCAGTACTTC. Protein sequence: CSASRDFSSYEQYF.

This clonotype was seen repeatedly, ten times or more. The genes are TRBV6-2 or TRBV6-3 and TRBJ2-2, with 9 bases fitting TRBD1. CDR1 is MNHEY, CDR2 SVGEGT, per germline. The V gene end was trimmed by 6 bases and the J gene end by 5 bases; junction bases not matched to a gene: 10. The CDR3 has 16 amino acids. The CDR3 DNA follows: TGTGCCAGCAGCCGGGCCGGGACAGGGAGTACCGGGGAGCTGTTTTTT. Encoded protein: CASSRAGTGSTGELFF.

This clonotype was recorded many times. V and J are TRBV20-1 and TRBJ1-5; 7 nucleotides match TRBD1. This CDR3 has 13 amino acids. Germline trimming cut 5 bases from V and 8 bases from J; bases unmatched to any gene: 9. The V gene's germline CDR1 is DFQATT and CDR2 SNEGSKA (reference sequence). The CDR3 DNA follows: TGCAGTGCTTGGGACAGCAATGATAAGCCCCAGCATTTT. This translates into CSAWDSNDKPQHF.

The chain has TRBV7-9 and TRBJ2-1, with TRBD2 matching 11 bases. Unmatched junction bases numbered 7, after V lost 10 bases and J lost 2 bases. This CDR3 has 15 amino acids. Germline CDR1 is SEHNR and CDR2 is FQNEAQ (reference sequence). CDR3 sequence reads: CAIVPGLAAYNEQFF. The DNA of the CDR3 is TGTGCCATCGTGCCGGGACTAGCGGCCTACAATGAGCAGTTCTTC.

This chain joins TRBV19 and TRBJ1-1; D is undetermined. Germline lookup yields CDR1 LNHDA and CDR2 SQIVND (reference sequence). V was trimmed by 6 bases and J by 7 bases, leaving 9 bases between them. This CDR3 has 11 amino acids. This chain's CDR3 is CASRSRGEAFF. In DNA form, the CDR3 reads TGTGCCAGTAGATCCCGGGGTGAAGCTTTCTTT.

The CDR3 loop reads CASTPEEGLAGNTGELFF. The DNA for the CDR3 is TGTGCCAGCACCCCTGAGGAGGGACTAGCGGGGAACACCGGGGAGCTGTTTTTT. V gene TRBV5-5 combines with J gene TRBJ2-2; the match to TRBD2 covers 12 bases. Per germline, CDR1 SGHKS and CDR2 YYEKEE (reference sequence). The CDR3 is 18 residues long. J lost 1 base, V lost 6 bases, and 10 bases had no gene match. The full variable domain, in which reference TRBV5-5 and TRBJ2-2 provide the parts outside the CDR3, is DAGVTQSPTHLIKTRGQQVTLRCSPISGHKSVSWYQQVLGQGPQFIFQYYEKEERGRGNFPDRFSARQFPNYSSELNVNALLLGDSALYLCASTPEEGLAGNTGELFFGEGSRLTVL.

This chain connects TRBV28 to TRBJ2-1; 12 nucleotides align to TRBD2. The V and J ends lost 5 bases and 10 bases, in that order; junction bases with no gene match: 9. The CDR3 extends over 15 amino acids. Germline loops: CDR1 MDHEN, CDR2 SYDVKM. For the CDR3, the DNA is TGTGCCAGCAGTCTCCTACTAGCGGGAGGCCGGGAGCAGTTCTTC. It encodes CASSLLLAGGREQFF.

This clonotype appeared many times. This rearrangement joins TRBV5-1 to TRBJ1-5, with unresolved D. The CDR3 runs to 14 residues. Germline V lookup: CDR1 SGHRS, CDR2 YFSETQ. Trimming pared 0 bases from V and 4 bases from J, leaving 8 bases between. CDR3 protein: CASSLGGKNQPQHF. In DNA, the CDR3 is TGCGCCAGCAGCTTGGGCGGGAAAAATCAGCCCCAGCATTTT.

The rearrangement joins TRBV10-3 to TRBJ1-5; no clear D gene. V was clipped by 6 bases and J by 0 bases, with 6 bases between them. CDR1 is ENHRY, CDR2 SYGVKD, per germline. CDR3 size: 13 residues. CDR3 in DNA: TGTGCCATCAGCACAGATAGCAATCAGCCCCAGCATTTT. Residues: CAISTDSNQPQHF.

This clonotype was seen at least ten times. The V gene is TRBV5-1, the J gene TRBJ2-7; 8 positions match TRBD2. J was trimmed by 2 bases and V by 4 bases; bases with no gene match: 8. Germline CDR1 SGHRS, CDR2 YFSETQ. This CDR3 has 15 residues. The CDR3 loop is CASSALAGMAYEQYF. CDR3 nucleotides: TGCGCCAGCAGCGCCTTAGCGGGAATGGCCTACGAGCAGTACTTC.

In the case of this clonotype: Its ends do not fully match the called genes, so a read error is possible. The V call is TRBV19, the J call TRBJ2-1; 7 bases are a match to TRBD1. CDR1 is LNHDA and CDR2 is SQIVND in the germline V gene (reference sequence). There are 13 residues in the CDR3. This CDR3 is CTSRGGVCNEQFF. The CDR3 DNA reads TGTACCAGTAGAGGGGGCGTCTGCAATGAGCAGTTCTTC.

This clonotype was counted a few times. The CDR3 is CASSPDGPDTQYF. For the CDR3, the DNA is TGCGCCAGCAGCCCCGACGGGCCAGATACGCAGTATTTT. This chain joins TRBV5-1 and TRBJ2-3, with D hard to call. V was trimmed by 4 bases and J by 4 bases, leaving 10 bases between them. The CDR3 runs 13 residues. Germline CDR1 reads SGHRS; CDR2 reads YFSETQ.

As regards this clonotype: At one end, the junction sequence differs from germline, possibly due to a read error. The V and J genes are TRBV20-1 and TRBJ2-7, with D perhaps TRBD1 or TRBD2 (6 bases each). The CDR3 loop spans 12 amino acids. Germline loops: CDR1 DFQATT, CDR2 SNEGSKA (reference sequence). The CDR3 loop is CSARSQGGEQHF. The CDR3 region has the DNA TGCAGTGCTAGGTCACAGGGAGGCGAGCAGCACTTC.

The chain couples TRBV7-3 to TRBJ2-1; TRBD2 aligns across 7 bases. The CDR3 contains 16 residues. With 3 bases clipped from V and 0 bases from J, the junction kept 5 bases outside the gene matches. Germline V gene sequence: CDR1 SGHTA, CDR2 FQGTGA. The DNA for the CDR3 is TGTGCCAGCAGCTTCGGCGGGGGACCCTCCTACAATGAGCAGTTCTTC. Protein product: CASSFGGGPSYNEQFF.

This clonotype was picked up many times. This CDR3 reads CSGDDTGVGYGYTF. CDR3 DNA: TGCAGTGGGGATGACACAGGGGTAGGCTATGGCTACACCTTC. The V call is TRBV20-1, the J call TRBJ1-2, with 7 positions matching TRBD1. Per germline, CDR1 DFQATT and CDR2 SNEGSKA (reference sequence). V lost 7 bases to trimming and J lost 4 bases; unmatched junction nucleotides: 12. The CDR3 sequence is 14 residues long.

This clonotype occurred a few times. The J gene is TRBJ2-2, the V gene TRBV9; unclear D gene. Germline CDR1 and CDR2: SGDLS and YYNGEE. The CDR3 runs 12 residues. Trimming took off 0 bases at V and 7 bases at J, with 4 bases between the two ends. The CDR3 bases are TGTGCCAGCAGCGTAGTGAACGGGGAGCTGTTTTTT. As protein: CASSVVNGELFF.

This clonotype was observed many times. The chain couples TRBV5-1 to TRBJ1-1; D is possibly TRBD1 (5 bases). CDR1 and CDR2 from the germline V gene are SGHRS and YFSETQ. The CDR3 spans 14 residues. Deletions cut 0 bases from V and 1 base from J, with 7 bases between. The DNA of the CDR3 is TGCGCCAGCAGCTTGGCGCAGGGGAACACTGAAGCTTTCTTT. Protein: CASSLAQGNTEAFF.

This clonotype was picked up many times. V is TRBV18 and J is TRBJ1-1; D is unresolved. Looked up from germline, CDR1 is KGHSH and CDR2 is LQKENI. This CDR3 is 15 amino acids long. The V and J ends lost 2 bases and 1 base respectively, with 11 bases between them. The CDR3 nucleotides are TGTGCCAGCTCACCAAGCCGGGCTTCGAACACTGAAGCTTTCTTT. Encoded protein: CASSPSRASNTEAFF.

This clonotype was detected ten times or more. The V gene is TRBV7-2, the J gene TRBJ2-4; 7 positions match TRBD2. There are 16 residues in the CDR3. The V gene's germline CDR1 is SGHTA and CDR2 FQGNSA. The V gene end was trimmed by 3 bases and the J gene end by 0 bases; junction bases not matched to a gene: 5. The CDR3 protein is CASSFSSGIAKNIQYF. CDR3 coding DNA: TGTGCCAGCAGCTTCTCTAGCGGTATAGCCAAAAACATTCAGTACTTC.

The chain is built from TRBV28 and TRBJ2-3; maybe TRBD2 (6 bases). Germline CDR1 reads MDHEN; CDR2 reads SYDVKM. Trimming removed 6 bases from V and 14 bases from J, with 15 bases in between. The CDR3 is 11 amino acids. The CDR3 sequence is CASRRDESRYF. CDR3 in DNA: TGTGCCAGCAGGCGGGACGAGTCGCGGTATTTT.

V usage is TRBV7-8 and J usage is TRBJ2-7; TRBD1 matches at 11 bases. The CDR3 runs 14 residues. The germline V gene has CDR1 SGHVS and CDR2 FQNEAQ. Unmatched junction bases numbered 8, after V lost 4 bases and J lost 9 bases. The chain's CDR3 is CASSYGQGALGQYF. The CDR3 nucleotides are TGTGCCAGCAGCTACGGACAGGGGGCGCTGGGGCAGTACTTC.